This TCR beta chain was recovered during a study of T cells in Graves' hyperthyroidism and ophthalmopathy. The CDR3 contains 14 residues. The V end lost 6 bases, the J end lost 0 bases, and 6 bases lay between the germline ends. Germline CDR1 reads MNHEY; CDR2 reads SVGAGI. RNA transcripts were the template for amplifying TCR beta CDR3 regions. Researchers ran a first-round RT-PCR on the TCR CDR3 using the HTBI primer set. TCRdb itself ran the multiplex PCR reads through MiXCR, one entry per CDR3 protein. The profile shows about 580,000 distinct CDR3 sequences, 40% to 55% of them singletons. At least ten counts were recorded for this clonotype.

The rearrangement joins TRBV6-5 to TRBJ2-6; the D gene is possibly TRBD2 (5 bases). Sample: peripheral blood or thyroid tissue (not recorded which). The receptor's source is a woman aged 18-30 years with Graves' hyperthyroidism. CDR3 nucleotide sequence: TGTGCCAGCAGCGACTACTCTGGGGCCAACGTCCTGACTTTC. Translated, it gives CASSDYSGANVLTF.